One T cell receptor (beta chain) is described in this entry. This sample is drawn from a study of blood T cell repertoires in COVID-19. Researchers sorted participants into cohorts using their self-reported clinical history. Looked up from germline, CDR1 is MDHEN and CDR2 is SYDVKM. The V segment lost 3 bases and the J segment 3 bases; nucleotides outside the gene matches: 4. The CDR3 totals 15 residues. Sequenced by immunoSEQ multiplex PCR; TCRdb stores in-frame clones only, minus some. The sample yields around 220,000 clones, roughly 88% seen once. The TCR comes from a woman aged 45-65 years with acute COVID-19. The sample was PBMCs or T cells enriched from blood (not recorded which). The chain recombines TRBV28 with TRBJ1-2, with 10 bases identical to TRBD1. CDR3 residues: CASSFRDRGYYGYTF. Here the CDR3 DNA reads TGTGCCAGCAGTTTTCGGGACAGGGGTTACTATGGCTACACCTTC.